Below, 31 T cell receptor beta chains from the same sample are listed, as sequenced in a study of blood T cell repertoires in COVID-19 (dated by TCRdb to 2019 to 2021). Receptor libraries were prepared by the immunoSEQ multiplex PCR assay. Held by TCRdb, this immuneACCESS table contains in-frame sequences only and omits some clones. Under half of the omission traces to an unresolved V gene where checked; the cause of the rest is unknown. The sample records around 480,000 clones, about nine tenths of which are singletons. The top ten hold about 0.65% of the sample. Sequenced sample: PBMCs or T cells enriched from blood (not recorded which). The receptors originated from a woman aged 18-29 years who had recovered from COVID-19.

The V gene is TRBV6-5, the J gene TRBJ1-5, with 10 bases lining up with TRBD1. This CDR3 region has 13 residues. CDR1 and CDR2 from the germline V gene are MNHEY and SVGAGI. Trimming removed 8 bases from V and 7 bases from J; junction bases left unmatched: 5. The CDR3 DNA is TGTGCCAGCGAATGGGACAGGGGCCAGCCCCAGCATTTT. Its translation: CASEWDRGQPQHF.

The chain employs TRBV7-8 and TRBJ2-1; weak D call: TRBD2 (7 bases). Per germline, CDR1 SGHVS and CDR2 FQNEAQ. The CDR3 contains 15 residues. Trimming left V 0 bases short and J 6 bases short, with 12 bases between. CDR3 in amino acids: CASSLAGGGGNEQFF. The CDR3 region has the DNA TGTGCCAGCAGCTTAGCGGGGGGCGGGGGCAATGAGCAGTTCTTC.

V and J are TRBV2 and TRBJ1-1, with TRBD1 identical over 7 bases. Germline lookup yields CDR1 SNHLY and CDR2 FYNNEI. The CDR3 extends over 14 amino acids. After removal of 6 bases from V and 4 bases from J, the junction contained 8 bases not matched to a gene. CDR3 in DNA: TGTGCCAGCAGGGGGGACAGTTCCTTCACTGAAGCTTTCTTT. Translated: CASRGDSSFTEAFF.

This clone showed up just once. The rearrangement links TRBV2 to TRBJ1-1; the D gene is possibly TRBD1 (6 bases). The CDR3 is 15 residues long. The germline V gene encodes CDR1 SNHLY and CDR2 FYNNEI. V dropped 2 bases and J dropped 5 bases, with 15 bases sitting between them. The DNA of the CDR3 is TGTGCCAGCAGTGAAACCCCAGGGGAAGGGACTGAAGCTTTCTTT. Translation gives CASSETPGEGTEAFF.

The chain uses TRBV19 and TRBJ1-6; D not resolved. The V end lost 3 bases, the J end lost 8 bases, and 14 bases lay between the germline ends. The CDR3 is made up of 15 amino acids. CDR1 is LNHDA and CDR2 is SQIVND in the germline V gene (reference sequence). This CDR3 is CASSISGLRDSPLHF. The DNA for the CDR3 is TGTGCCAGTAGTATTAGTGGTCTGCGGGATTCACCCCTCCACTTT.

This clone was observed once. J is TRBJ1-5 and V is TRBV6-1; D is possibly TRBD1 (5 bases). Trimming shortened V by 0 bases and J by 0 bases, and 9 bases separated the two germline ends. CDR1 is MNHNS, CDR2 SASEGT, per germline. The CDR3 has 16 residues. The DNA for the CDR3 is TGTGCCAGCAGTGAAGCGGGGGGACTTAGCAATCAGCCCCAGCATTTT. It yields the protein CASSEAGGLSNQPQHF.

Worth noting for this clone: The sample has other DNA sequences that encode this CDR3 too. The rearrangement joins TRBV24-1 to TRBJ2-5, with D possibly being TRBD2 (5 bases). Germline lookup yields CDR1 KGHDR and CDR2 SFDVKD. Deletions cut 4 bases from V and 5 bases from J, with 16 bases between. The CDR3 is 15 residues long. Here the CDR3 reads CATSDSGGSGETQYF. DNA of the CDR3: TGTGCCACCAGTGACTCGGGCGGGTCCGGGGAGACCCAGTACTTC.

This clone was counted a single time. This chain joins TRBV28 and TRBJ1-5; 7 bases agree with TRBD1. Trimming removed 4 bases from V and 6 bases from J; junction bases left unmatched: 3. This CDR3 contains 13 residues. Germline assignment: CDR1 MDHEN and CDR2 SYDVKM. CDR3: CASSSKGAQPQHF. For the CDR3, the DNA is TGTGCCAGCAGTTCAAAGGGGGCTCAGCCCCAGCATTTT.

This clone was observed once. The chain links TRBV27 to TRBJ2-3; a possible D gene is TRBD2 (5 bases). Germline-derived CDR1 and CDR2 are MNHEY and SMNVEV (reference sequence). The CDR3 extends over 13 amino acids. Trimming pared 3 bases from V and 6 bases from J, leaving 10 bases between. CDR3 in DNA: TGTGCCAGCAGTTTGGGAGTAACCGATACGCAGTATTTT. Translation gives CASSLGVTDTQYF.

The chain couples TRBV14 to TRBJ2-7; D perhaps matches TRBD1 (6 bases). From germline, CDR1 is SGHDN and CDR2 FVKESK. The ends were cut back, 4 bases at V and 5 bases at J, with 12 bases in the middle. The CDR3 has 13 residues. The CDR3 loop reads CASSRQDSHEQYF. Written as DNA, the CDR3 is TGTGCCAGCAGCCGCCAGGACAGCCACGAGCAGTACTTC.

The chain couples TRBV7-2 to TRBJ1-1; D unresolved. The V gene's germline CDR1 is SGHTA and CDR2 FQGNSA. CDR3 length equals 16 residues. V was pared by 3 bases and J by 4 bases, with 18 bases between. CDR3 DNA sequence: TGTGCCAGCAGCTTCCCCCGGGGTGGGGAGCGCACTGAAGCTTTCTTT. Amino acid sequence: CASSFPRGGERTEAFF.

The chain is built from TRBV27 and TRBJ1-1; D perhaps matches TRBD1 (6 bases). CDR1 and CDR2 from the germline V gene are MNHEY and SMNVEV (reference sequence). Trimming removed 4 bases at V and 3 bases at J, with 15 bases between. The CDR3 is 15 residues long. As DNA, the CDR3 is TGTGCCAGCAGTTCCAACTGGGCAGGGGACACTGAAGCTTTCTTT. The encoded protein is CASSSNWAGDTEAFF.

The chain joins TRBV6-5 to TRBJ2-7; D is perhaps TRBD1 (6 bases). Germline V CDR1 and CDR2: MNHEY, SVGAGI. Trimming took off 5 bases at V and 6 bases at J, with 14 bases between the two ends. This CDR3 contains 13 residues. Here the CDR3 DNA reads TGTGCCAGCAGTCCGGGACACAAGAGCGAGCAGTACTTC. It encodes CASSPGHKSEQYF.

The CDR3 region has the DNA TGTGCCATCAGTGAGTCGATATCGGGCTATGGCTACACCTTC. As protein: CAISESISGYGYTF. This chain joins TRBV10-3 and TRBJ1-2, with D unresolved. Germline V gives CDR1 ENHRY, CDR2 SYGVKD. With 0 bases removed from V and 4 bases from J, the gap between germline ends came to 9 bases. The CDR3 is made up of 14 amino acids.

This clone was detected a few times. This chain connects TRBV5-1 to TRBJ2-2; D is possibly TRBD1 (5 bases). The germline V and J ends were trimmed by 0 bases and 1 base, with 10 bases remaining between them. The CDR3 loop spans 16 amino acids. Germline CDR1 is SGHRS and CDR2 is YFSETQ. CDR3 protein: CASSLVRGENTGELFF. The DNA of the CDR3 is TGCGCCAGCAGCTTGGTTAGGGGTGAGAACACCGGGGAGCTGTTTTTT.

The J gene is TRBJ1-5, the V gene TRBV4-1, with a weak D call TRBD1 (6 bases). This CDR3 comprises 16 residues. Germline V gene lookup returns CDR1 MGHRA and CDR2 YSYEKL. Trimming left V 0 bases short and J 4 bases short, with 13 bases between. CDR3 amino acids: CASSQEGGQTNQPQHF. In nucleotides, the CDR3 is TGCGCCAGCAGCCAAGAAGGAGGACAGACTAATCAGCCCCAGCATTTT.

The V gene is TRBV25-1, the J gene TRBJ2-1, with 7 bases lining up with TRBD1. The J segment lost 3 bases and the V segment lost 4 bases, leaving 6 bases of the junction unmatched. The V gene's germline CDR1 is MGHDK and CDR2 SYGVNS. The CDR3 totals 15 residues. CDR3 coding DNA: TGTGCCAGCAGTGCTTACTCAGGGGGCTACAATGAGCAGTTCTTC. It encodes CASSAYSGGYNEQFF.

Notes on this clone: This sample includes further DNA sequences coding for the same CDR3. The chain is built from TRBV5-1 and TRBJ2-7; tentative D call: TRBD1 (6 bases). Trimming removed 3 bases at V and 2 bases at J, with 12 bases between. CDR1 is SGHRS and CDR2 is YFSETQ in the germline V gene. The CDR3 totals 14 residues. The CDR3 bases are TGCGCCAGCAGCTCCCAGACAGGCACCTACGAGCAGTACTTC. This codes for CASSSQTGTYEQYF. The full variable domain, its missing parts supplied by reference TRBV5-1 and TRBJ2-7, is KAGVTQTPRYLIKTRGQQVTLSCSPISGHRSVSWYQQTPGQGLQFLFEYFSETQRNKGNFPGRFSGRQFSNSRSEMNVSTLELGDSALYLCASSSQTGTYEQYFGPGTRLTVT.

The chain couples TRBV7-2 to TRBJ2-2, with D tentatively TRBD1 (5 bases). This CDR3 has 15 amino acids. V shed 5 bases and J shed 0 bases, with 10 bases lying between them. Germline V gene data show CDR1 as SGHTA and CDR2 as FQGNSA. Here the CDR3 DNA reads TGTGCCAGCAGCACCCAGGGATCGAACACCGGGGAGCTGTTTTTT. It is translated as CASSTQGSNTGELFF.

The chain carries TRBV18 and TRBJ2-7; maybe TRBD1 (5 bases). The CDR3 sequence is 14 residues long. Per the germline V gene, CDR1 is KGHSH and CDR2 is LQKENI. The V and J ends lost 3 bases and 4 bases respectively, with 13 bases between them. The chain's CDR3 is CASSPDEGVYEQYF. The CDR3 DNA reads as TGTGCCAGCTCACCTGACGAAGGGGTTTACGAGCAGTACTTC.

The chain joins TRBV24-1 to TRBJ1-5, with a tentative D call TRBD1 (5 bases). CDR3 length: 13 amino acids. The germline gives CDR1 KGHDR, CDR2 SFDVKD. V lost 9 bases and J lost 5, with 13 bases in between. The CDR3 here is CATGGDVYQPQHF. CDR3 coding DNA: TGTGCCACCGGAGGGGACGTTTATCAGCCCCAGCATTTT.

This rearrangement joins TRBV28 to TRBJ2-1, with a weak D call TRBD1 (6 bases). The length of the CDR3 is 13 residues. Trimming left V 8 bases short and J 6 bases short, with 14 bases between. CDR1 is MDHEN and CDR2 is SYDVKM in the germline V gene. This chain's CDR3 is CASGVGAPNEQFF. The CDR3 DNA reads as TGTGCCAGCGGAGTGGGGGCCCCCAATGAGCAGTTCTTC.

The rearrangement uses TRBV27 and TRBJ1-6, with a weak D call TRBD1 (5 bases). V was trimmed by 6 bases and J by 4 bases, leaving 13 bases between them. The germline V gene encodes CDR1 MNHEY and CDR2 SMNVEV (reference sequence). The length of the CDR3 is 15 residues. CDR3 sequence reads: CASSLGGKYNSPLHF. DNA for the CDR3: TGTGCCAGCAGCTTGGGGGGGAAATATAATTCACCCCTCCACTTT.

This clone has a single count. The chain combines TRBV2 with TRBJ1-2; D is undetermined. The ends were cut back, 7 bases at V and 7 bases at J, with 16 bases in the middle. CDR1 is SNHLY, CDR2 FYNNEI, per germline. CDR3 length: 13 residues. CDR3 region: CASNPDWGGGYTF. DNA of the CDR3: TGTGCCAGCAACCCGGACTGGGGTGGTGGCTACACCTTC.

The rearrangement uses TRBV30 and TRBJ2-3; weak D call: TRBD2 (6 bases). Trimming left V 0 bases short and J 8 bases short, with 12 bases between. Germline V CDR1 and CDR2: GTSNPN, SVGIG (reference sequence). The CDR3 has 13 residues. CDR3 protein: CAWSVPGVGTQYF. The CDR3 coding sequence is TGTGCCTGGAGTGTGCCGGGAGTTGGTACGCAGTATTTT.

The rearrangement links TRBV19 to TRBJ1-2; 9 bases are a match to TRBD1. There are 15 residues in the CDR3. Germline trimming cut 5 bases from V and 4 bases from J; bases unmatched to any gene: 8. Looked up from germline, CDR1 is LNHDA and CDR2 is SQIVND (reference sequence). The CDR3 is CASSWTGDLTYGYTF. The CDR3 DNA follows: TGTGCCAGTAGTTGGACAGGGGACCTAACCTATGGCTACACCTTC.

The J gene is TRBJ1-5, the V gene TRBV29-1, with 7 nucleotides matching TRBD1. CDR1 SQVTM and CDR2 ANQGSEA come from the germline V gene. This CDR3 region has 13 residues. V gave up 7 bases and J gave up 5 bases; unmatched junction bases: 8. In DNA form, the CDR3 reads TGCAGCGCCCAACAGGGGACTGATCAGCCCCAGCATTTT. This encodes CSAQQGTDQPQHF. The entire variable domain, with the rest obtained from reference TRBV29-1 and TRBJ1-5, is as follows: SAVISQKPSRDICQRGTSLTIQCQVDSQVTMMFWYRQQPGQSLTLIATANQGSEATYESGFVIDKFPISRPNLTFSTLTVSNMSPEDSSIYLCSAQQGTDQPQHFGDGTRLSIL.

The chain is built from TRBV2 and TRBJ2-7, with a tentative D call TRBD1 (5 bases). Trimming cost V 5 bases and J 5 bases, with 13 bases left between them. There are 13 residues in the CDR3. Looked up from germline, CDR1 is SNHLY and CDR2 is FYNNEI. The CDR3 bases are TGTGCCAGCAGTTCAGGGATCCTGGACGAGCAGTACTTC. This codes for CASSSGILDEQYF. The full variable domain, completed using reference TRBV2 and TRBJ2-7, is EPEVTQTPSHQVTQMGQEVILRCVPISNHLYFYWYRQILGQKVEFLVSFYNNEISEKSEIFDDQFSVERPDGSNFTLKIRSTKLEDSAMYFCASSSGILDEQYFGPGTRLTVT.

The genes are TRBV5-4 and TRBJ1-1; TRBD1 matches at 11 bases. This CDR3 has 15 residues. V lost 4 bases and J lost 2; bases outside the gene matches: 4. Germline V lookup: CDR1 SGHNT, CDR2 YYREEE (reference sequence). The CDR3, as DNA: TGTGCCAGCAGCCCCGGGACAGGGGGTAACACTGAAGCTTTCTTT. Protein sequence: CASSPGTGGNTEAFF. The entire variable domain, with the rest obtained from reference TRBV5-4 and TRBJ1-1, is as follows: ETGVTQSPTHLIKTRGQQVTLRCSSQSGHNTVSWYQQALGQGPQFIFQYYREEENGRGNFPPRFSGLQFPNYSSELNVNALELDDSALYLCASSPGTGGNTEAFFGQGTRLTVV.

V gene TRBV5-1 combines with J gene TRBJ2-7, with 8 nucleotides matching TRBD2. This CDR3 has 16 residues. Per germline, CDR1 SGHRS and CDR2 YFSETQ. J lost 2 bases, V lost 2 bases, and 9 bases had no gene match. CDR3 loop: CASSFRTGGPPYEQYF. CDR3 DNA: TGCGCCAGCAGCTTTAGGACGGGGGGGCCACCCTACGAGCAGTACTTC.

V gene TRBV9 combines with J gene TRBJ1-4; 10 bases line up with TRBD1. The junction had 12 bases not matched to a gene; V was cut back by 3 bases and J by 10 bases. Germline V gene data show CDR1 as SGDLS and CDR2 as YYNGEE. The CDR3 has 16 amino acids. The CDR3 protein is CASSAYEGTGDGKLFF. The CDR3 DNA follows: TGTGCCAGCAGCGCCTATGAGGGGACAGGGGACGGAAAACTGTTTTTT.